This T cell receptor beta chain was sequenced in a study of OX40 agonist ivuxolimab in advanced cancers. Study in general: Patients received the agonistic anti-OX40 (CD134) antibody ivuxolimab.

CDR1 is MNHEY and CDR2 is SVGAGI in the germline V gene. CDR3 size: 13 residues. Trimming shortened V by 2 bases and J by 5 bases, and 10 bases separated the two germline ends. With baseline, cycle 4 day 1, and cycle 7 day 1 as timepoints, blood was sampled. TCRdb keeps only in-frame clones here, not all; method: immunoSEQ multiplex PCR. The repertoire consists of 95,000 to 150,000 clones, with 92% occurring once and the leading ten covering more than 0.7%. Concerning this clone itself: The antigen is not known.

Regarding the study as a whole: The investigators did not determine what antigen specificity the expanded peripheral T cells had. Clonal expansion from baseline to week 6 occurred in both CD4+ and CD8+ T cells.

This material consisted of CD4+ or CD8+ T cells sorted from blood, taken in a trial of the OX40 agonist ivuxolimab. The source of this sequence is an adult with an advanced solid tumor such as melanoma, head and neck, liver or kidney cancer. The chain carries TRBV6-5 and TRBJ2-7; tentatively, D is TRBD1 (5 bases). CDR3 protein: CASSYGRVNEQYF. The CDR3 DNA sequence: TGTGCCAGCAGTTACGGCAGGGTGAACGAGCAGTACTTC.